These 30 T cell receptor beta chains share one sample of origin, sequenced in a study of cytomegalovirus exposure and HLA in healthy donors. The PCR made use of 60 Vbeta and 13 Jbeta primers. Profiling relied on immunoSEQ multiplex PCR, and the TCRdb table lists in-frame clones only, not all of them. The data contain over 90,000 clones, 60% to 80% of them singletons. Specimen: PBMCs. The source is a male donor in good health and CMV-seropositive.

CDR3 in amino acids: CASSGATSGRSTDTQYF. CDR3 sequence (DNA): TGTGCCAGCAGCGGGGCGACTAGCGGGAGGAGCACAGATACGCAGTATTTT. The genes are TRBV9 and TRBJ2-3; 13 bases line up with TRBD2. This CDR3 has 17 amino acids. Losses at the gene ends were 3 bases for V and 0 bases for J; bases not matched to a gene: 4. Germline V CDR1 and CDR2: SGDLS, YYNGEE.

V is TRBV4-3 and J is TRBJ2-7; 8 bases are a match to TRBD1. V lost 1 base to trimming and J lost 5 bases; unmatched junction nucleotides: 7. This CDR3 has 15 residues. Germline V lookup: CDR1 LGHNA, CDR2 YSLEER. CDR3 amino acids: CASSQVWDRSNEQYF. CDR3 in DNA: TGCGCCAGCAGCCAAGTTTGGGACAGGTCAAACGAGCAGTACTTC.

The chain has TRBV7-2 and TRBJ2-3; 16 bases fit TRBD2. V lost 6 bases and J lost 4; bases outside the gene matches: 10. Germline V lookup: CDR1 SGHTA, CDR2 FQGNSA. CDR3 length equals 18 residues. In nucleotides, the CDR3 is TGTGCCAGCAGTTTAATCGGGACTAGCGGGAGGGTGGCAGATACGCAGTATTTT. Residues: CASSLIGTSGRVADTQYF.

This rearrangement joins TRBV9 to TRBJ2-5; 8 positions match TRBD2. Trimming took 3 bases from V and 5 from J; bases not matched to a gene: 12. There are 16 residues in the CDR3. Looked up from germline, CDR1 is SGDLS and CDR2 is YYNGEE. Here the CDR3 DNA reads TGTGCCAGCAGCGAAGGCCCGGGAGGGTTGGGGGAGACCCAGTACTTC. The encoded protein is CASSEGPGGLGETQYF.

The V gene is TRBV7-2, the J gene TRBJ2-7, with TRBD2 as a possible D gene (6 bases). Trimming shortened V by 0 bases and J by 1 base, and 10 bases separated the two germline ends. This CDR3 is 15 amino acids long. The germline V gene encodes CDR1 SGHTA and CDR2 FQGNSA. The CDR3 DNA reads as TGTGCCAGCAGCTTAGCGGGAGGCCTTTCCTACGAGCAGTACTTC. Encoded protein: CASSLAGGLSYEQYF. The variable domain in full, with the rest retrieved from reference TRBV7-2 and TRBJ2-7, is GAGVSQSPSNKVTEKGKDVELRCDPISGHTALYWYRQSLGQGLEFLIYFQGNSAPDKSGLPSDRFSAERTGGSVSTLTIQRTQQEDSAVYLCASSLAGGLSYEQYFGPGTRLTVT.

The chain carries TRBV2 and TRBJ2-5, with D uncertain. The end of the DNA fits TRBJ2-7 better, so the J call may be wrong. The CDR3 totals 13 residues. Germline CDR1 is SNHLY and CDR2 is FYNNEI. The CDR3 protein is CASSEGPDYEQYF. The CDR3 DNA follows: TGTGCCAGCAGTGAAGGTCCGGACTACGAGCAGTACTTC.

A word on this clone: The junction and the germline gene differ at one end; a read error may be behind it. The DNA for the CDR3 is TGTGCCAGCAGTCAGGGGGGCGGAAACAGTCAGTACTTC. It translates to CASSQGGGNSQYF. The rearrangement links TRBV9 to TRBJ2-4; D is perhaps TRBD1 (7 bases). Germline loops: CDR1 SGDLS, CDR2 YYNGEE. The CDR3 extends over 13 amino acids.

The chain combines TRBV27 with TRBJ1-5; D may be TRBD1 (6 bases). The germline gives CDR1 MNHEY, CDR2 SMNVEV (reference sequence). Deletions cut 5 bases from V and 5 bases from J, with 13 bases between. The CDR3 has 14 residues. CDR3 sequence reads: CASSIGQQHQPQHF. In DNA form, the CDR3 reads TGTGCCAGCAGTATAGGACAGCAACATCAGCCCCAGCATTTT.

J is TRBJ1-1 and V is TRBV10-3; tentative D call: TRBD1 (6 bases). The CDR3 is 14 amino acids. Trimming cost V 6 bases and J 1 base, with 12 bases left between them. Germline CDR1 ENHRY, CDR2 SYGVKD. CDR3 sequence reads: CAISPGVGNTEAFF. The CDR3 nucleotides are TGTGCCATCAGCCCAGGGGTCGGGAACACTGAAGCTTTCTTT.

This clone was seen a few times. The chain uses TRBV18 and TRBJ2-5; TRBD1 aligns across 10 bases. J lost 4 bases, V lost 0 bases, and 8 bases had no gene match. CDR1 and CDR2 from the germline V gene are KGHSH and LQKENI. CDR3 length equals 17 residues. CDR3 sequence (DNA): TGTGCCAGCTCACCACCGACAGGGGGCGCCGTTGGAGAGACCCAGTACTTC. It translates to CASSPPTGGAVGETQYF.

The chain joins TRBV19 to TRBJ2-7, with TRBD1 as a possible D gene (5 bases). The germline V gene encodes CDR1 LNHDA and CDR2 SQIVND (reference sequence). V was cut by 3 bases and J by 2 bases, with 14 bases left in between. The CDR3 sequence is 15 residues long. The CDR3 protein is CASSIGTGWAYEQYF. The CDR3 DNA follows: TGTGCCAGTAGTATTGGCACAGGTTGGGCCTACGAGCAGTACTTC.

The chain joins TRBV5-1 to TRBJ1-2; 7 bases are shared with TRBD1. Germline CDR1 reads SGHRS; CDR2 reads YFSETQ. The V gene end was trimmed by 3 bases and the J gene end by 7 bases; junction bases not matched to a gene: 3. The CDR3 sequence is 12 residues long. DNA for the CDR3: TGCGCCAGCAGCTCGGGACAGTCTGGCTACACCTTC. The encoded protein is CASSSGQSGYTF.

The chain is built from TRBV15 and TRBJ1-2; TRBD1 matches at 8 bases. The trim removed 1 base at V and 8 bases at J, leaving 9 bases unmatched. Per the germline V gene, CDR1 is LNHNV and CDR2 is YYDKDF (reference sequence). This CDR3 contains 15 residues. CDR3: CATSRGGQGAGGYTF. CDR3 sequence (DNA): TGTGCCACCAGCAGAGGGGGCCAGGGGGCCGGGGGCTACACCTTC.

V usage is TRBV28 and J usage is TRBJ2-1; a weak D match, TRBD2 (6 bases). The germline V and J ends were trimmed by 7 bases and 5 bases, with 18 bases remaining between them. The CDR3 has 15 amino acids. Germline CDR1 is MDHEN and CDR2 is SYDVKM. As DNA, the CDR3 is TGTGCCAGCACCGCTGTAGGAGGGATCCACAATGAGCAGTTCTTC. Its translation: CASTAVGGIHNEQFF.

The chain employs TRBV7-9 and TRBJ2-1; TRBD2 matches at 8 bases. Germline V gene data show CDR1 as SEHNR and CDR2 as FQNEAQ (reference sequence). The CDR3 covers 13 residues. With V trimmed by 5 bases and J by 5 bases, 2 bases remained unmatched. The CDR3 protein is CASSPGGNNEQFF. The CDR3 DNA is TGTGCCAGCAGCCCGGGGGGGAACAATGAGCAGTTCTTC.

The sample holds a few counts of this clone. The chain joins TRBV7-2 to TRBJ1-1; TRBD1 agrees at 8 bases. The CDR3 runs to 17 residues. Trimming cost V 5 bases and J 0 bases; bases outside gene matches: 11. Germline CDR1 SGHTA, CDR2 FQGNSA. CDR3 bases: TGTGCCAGCAGCACTCCCAGGGGGCTATCGGTGAACACTGAAGCTTTCTTT. Its protein is CASSTPRGLSVNTEAFF.

This clone was observed a handful of times. The chain couples TRBV28 to TRBJ1-4; TRBD1 agrees at 9 bases. Germline CDR1 is MDHEN and CDR2 is SYDVKM. The CDR3 runs 17 residues. V was clipped by 6 bases and J by 5 bases; unmatched bases: 13. DNA for the CDR3: TGTGCCAGCAGCCCTGGGGGACAGGGAAGGGAGAATGAAAAACTGTTTTTT. It encodes CASSPGGQGRENEKLFF.

This clone occurred a few times. CDR3 sequence reads: CATWSGNYGYTF. In nucleotides, the CDR3 is TGTGCCACCTGGAGTGGGAACTATGGCTACACCTTC. The chain recombines TRBV6-4 with TRBJ1-2; D unresolved. This CDR3 spans 12 amino acids. The germline V and J ends were trimmed by 10 bases and 2 bases, with 11 bases remaining between them. CDR1 is MRHNA, CDR2 SNTAGT, per germline.

The sample holds one count of this clone. The V call is TRBV11-2, the J call TRBJ2-5; TRBD2 matches 13 bases. The germline gives CDR1 SGHAT, CDR2 FQNNGV. The CDR3 length is 15 residues. The ends lost 2 bases at V and 5 bases at J; junction bases unmatched: 2. The CDR3: CASSLTGLAGETQYF. The CDR3 nucleotides are TGTGCCAGCAGCTTAACGGGACTAGCGGGGGAGACCCAGTACTTC. The whole variable domain, filled in from reference TRBV11-2 and TRBJ2-5, reads EAGVAQSPRYKIIEKRQSVAFWCNPISGHATLYWYQQILGQGPKLLIQFQNNGVVDDSQLPKDRFSAERLKGVDSTLKIQPAKLEDSAVYLCASSLTGLAGETQYFGPGTRLLVL.

The V and J genes are TRBV4-1 and TRBJ1-2; D gene uncertain. Germline values: CDR1 MGHRA, CDR2 YSYEKL. V dropped 0 bases and J dropped 2 bases, with 13 bases sitting between them. The CDR3 contains 16 residues. This chain's CDR3 is CASSQDAGVLNYGYTF. CDR3 nucleotides: TGCGCCAGCAGCCAAGATGCCGGGGTCCTAAACTATGGCTACACCTTC.

The chain has TRBV29-1 and TRBJ2-3; no firm D call. CDR3 length equals 13 residues. Germline V gene sequence: CDR1 SQVTM, CDR2 ANQGSEA. The ends were cut back, 3 bases at V and 3 bases at J, with 10 bases in the middle. The CDR3 DNA follows: TGCAGCGTTGAGTACAGTAATACAGATACGCAGTATTTT. Translating gives CSVEYSNTDTQYF.

The chain links TRBV29-1 to TRBJ2-5; 8 bases align to TRBD2. In germline, CDR1 is SQVTM, CDR2 ANQGSEA. J lost 9 bases, V lost 7 bases, and 22 bases had no gene match. The CDR3 contains 16 residues. The CDR3, as DNA: TGCAGCGCCACCCCGGGGGCTAGCGGGCCCAACCGGGCCCAGTACTTC. Translation: CSATPGASGPNRAQYF.

CDR3 amino acids: CASQFGQGNTEAFF. CDR3 DNA sequence: TGCGCCAGCCAATTCGGACAGGGGAACACTGAAGCTTTCTTT. This rearrangement joins TRBV5-1 to TRBJ1-1; 8 bases align to TRBD1. V shed 7 bases, J shed 1 base, and the junction held 6 bases outside the gene matches. Germline assignment: CDR1 SGHRS and CDR2 YFSETQ. The CDR3 spans 14 residues.

This chain joins TRBV10-3 and TRBJ1-6; no definite D call. Germline CDR1 ENHRY, CDR2 SYGVKD. The V end was cut by 4 bases, the J end by 7 bases, with 11 bases between. This CDR3 spans 14 amino acids. The CDR3 DNA sequence: TGTGCCATCAGTGCCCTGGAGAGGAATTCACCCCTCCACTTT. Translated: CAISALERNSPLHF.

The V and J genes are TRBV7-3 and TRBJ2-2; no firm D call. Germline V gene lookup returns CDR1 SGHTA and CDR2 FQGTGA. The CDR3 runs 13 residues. Trimming shortened V by 5 bases and J by 7 bases, and 11 bases separated the two germline ends. The CDR3 DNA follows: TGTGCCAGCAGCGACCGACGCGGCGGGGAGCTGTTTTTT. Translating gives CASSDRRGGELFF.

The chain carries TRBV11-2 and TRBJ1-3; possibly TRBD1 for D (6 bases). The CDR3 contains 17 residues. Germline V CDR1 and CDR2: SGHAT, FQNNGV. Trimming took off 2 bases at V and 0 bases at J, with 14 bases between the two ends. This chain's CDR3 is CASSLNQGQRSGNTIYF. The CDR3 DNA reads as TGTGCCAGCAGCTTAAACCAGGGGCAGCGCTCTGGAAACACCATATATTTT.

This clone was seen only once. This rearrangement joins TRBV12-5 to TRBJ2-1; the D gene is possibly TRBD2 (6 bases). The CDR3 runs 14 residues. From germline, CDR1 is LGHNT and CDR2 FRNRAP. V lost 9 bases, J lost 6 bases, and 18 bases lay in between. Here the CDR3 DNA reads TGTGCTAGCCATCTAACGGGAGTGGTCAATGAGCAGTTCTTC. Translating gives CASHLTGVVNEQFF.

The gene calls are TRBV7-9 and TRBJ2-7; TRBD2 aligns across 7 bases. V shed 6 bases and J 0 bases; nucleotides not matched to a gene: 11. In germline, CDR1 is SEHNR, CDR2 FQNEAQ (reference sequence). This CDR3 contains 16 residues. Here the CDR3 DNA reads TGTGCCAGCAGTCTCATAGTGGGCGGGAGCTCCTACGAGCAGTACTTC. As protein: CASSLIVGGSSYEQYF.

The rearrangement joins TRBV20-1 to TRBJ1-2; possibly TRBD1 for D (6 bases). Germline V gene sequence: CDR1 DFQATT, CDR2 SNEGSKA (reference sequence). This CDR3 spans 11 amino acids. Trimming stripped 8 bases from V and 4 bases from J, with 11 bases between. CDR3 loop: CSPRGGYGYTF. As DNA, the CDR3 is TGCAGTCCCCGAGGGGGCTATGGCTACACCTTC.

The chain couples TRBV4-3 to TRBJ2-1; TRBD2 matches at 12 bases. The V gene end was trimmed by 0 bases and the J gene end by 0 bases; junction bases not matched to a gene: 6. The CDR3 runs to 19 residues. Germline CDR1 LGHNA, CDR2 YSLEER. CDR3 nucleotides: TGCGCCAGCAGCCAAGAACTAGCGGGAGGCCCTAGCTCCTACAATGAGCAGTTCTTC. Protein product: CASSQELAGGPSSYNEQFF.